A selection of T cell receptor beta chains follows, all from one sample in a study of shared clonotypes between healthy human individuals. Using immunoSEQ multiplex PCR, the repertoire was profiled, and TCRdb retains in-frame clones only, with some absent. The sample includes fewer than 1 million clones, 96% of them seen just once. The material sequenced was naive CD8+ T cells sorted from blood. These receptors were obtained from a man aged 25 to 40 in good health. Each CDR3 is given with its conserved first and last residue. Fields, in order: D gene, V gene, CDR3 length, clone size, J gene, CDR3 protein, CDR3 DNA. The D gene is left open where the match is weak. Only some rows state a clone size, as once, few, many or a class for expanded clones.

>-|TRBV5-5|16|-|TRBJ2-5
CASSLAGENLSETQYF
TGTGCCAGCAGCTTGGCCGGGGAAAATCTCTCGGAGACCCAGTACTTC
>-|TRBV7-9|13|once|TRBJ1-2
CAVRGAENYGYTF
TGTGCCGTCCGGGGGGCTGAAAACTATGGCTACACCTTC
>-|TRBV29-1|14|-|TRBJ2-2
CSVDLGWNTGELFF
TGCAGCGTTGATCTGGGGTGGAACACCGGGGAGCTGTTTTTT
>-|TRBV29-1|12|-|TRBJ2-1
CSVSPTENEQFF
TGCAGCGTTTCTCCAACTGAGAATGAGCAGTTCTTC
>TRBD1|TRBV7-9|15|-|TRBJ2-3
CASARGPTGTDTQYF
TGTGCCAGCGCCAGGGGGCCGACCGGCACAGATACGCAGTATTTT
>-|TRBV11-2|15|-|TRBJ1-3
CASSLDRGTGNTIYF
TGTGCCAGCAGCTTAGACAGGGGTACTGGAAACACCATATATTTT
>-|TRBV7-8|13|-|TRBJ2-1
CASSLALENEQFF
TGTGCCAGCAGCTTAGCCCTGGAGAATGAGCAGTTCTTC
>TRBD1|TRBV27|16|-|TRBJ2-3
CASSPRSGQDTDTQYF
TGTGCCAGCAGTCCAAGATCGGGACAGGACACAGATACGCAGTATTTT
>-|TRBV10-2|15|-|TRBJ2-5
CASSLAEGVQETQYF
TGCGCCAGCAGTCTAGCGGAGGGGGTCCAAGAGACCCAGTACTTC
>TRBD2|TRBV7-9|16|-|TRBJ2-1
CASSRAGGSSYNEQFF
TGTGCCAGCAGCCGAGCGGGAGGTAGCTCCTACAATGAGCAGTTCTTC
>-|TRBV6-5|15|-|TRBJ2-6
CASSPQGTGANVLTF
TGTGCCAGCAGCCCTCAGGGGACTGGGGCCAACGTCCTGACTTTC
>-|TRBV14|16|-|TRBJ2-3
CASSQSVVVPTDTQYF
TGTGCCAGCAGCCAGTCCGTGGTAGTTCCCACAGATACGCAGTATTTT
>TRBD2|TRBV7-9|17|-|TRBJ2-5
CASSDSGREGLQETQYF
TGTGCCAGCAGCGATAGCGGGCGGGAGGGCCTCCAAGAGACCCAGTACTTC
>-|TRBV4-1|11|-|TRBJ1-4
CASSQVEKLFF
TGCGCCAGCAGCCAAGTTGAAAAACTGTTTTTT
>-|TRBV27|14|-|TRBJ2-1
CATSDSPIYNEQFF
TGTGCCACTTCGGACAGTCCCATCTACAATGAGCAGTTCTTC
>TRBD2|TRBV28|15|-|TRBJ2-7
CASREGLAGAYEQYF
TGTGCCAGCAGGGAGGGACTAGCGGGAGCCTACGAGCAGTACTTC
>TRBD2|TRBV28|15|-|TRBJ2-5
CASSPGTSSQETQYF
TGTGCCAGCAGCCCCGGGACTAGCAGCCAAGAGACCCAGTACTTC
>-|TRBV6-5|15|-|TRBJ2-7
CASSSSRGQFYEQYF
TGTGCCAGCAGTTCTTCCCGAGGACAGTTCTACGAGCAGTACTTC
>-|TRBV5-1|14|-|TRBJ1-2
CASSPLDSNYGYTF
TGCGCCAGCAGCCCGTTGGACAGTAACTATGGCTACACCTTC
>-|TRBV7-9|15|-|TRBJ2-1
CASSQDGGVGNEQFF
TGTGCCAGCAGCCAAGATGGAGGGGTGGGGAATGAGCAGTTCTTC
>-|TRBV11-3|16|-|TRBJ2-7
CASSFGYGTAVWEQYF
TGTGCCAGCAGCTTTGGATACGGGACGGCGGTATGGGAGCAGTACTTC
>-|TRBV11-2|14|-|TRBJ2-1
CASSRTGIYNEQFF
TGTGCCAGCAGCCGCACCGGAATATACAATGAGCAGTTCTTC
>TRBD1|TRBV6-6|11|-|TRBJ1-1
CASRQDRVAFF
TGTGCCAGCAGACAGGACAGGGTAGCTTTCTTT
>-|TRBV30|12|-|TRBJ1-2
CAWSVTGDGYTF
TGTGCCTGGAGTGTAACGGGCGATGGCTACACCTTC
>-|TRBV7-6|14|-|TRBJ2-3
CASSLGHSTDTQYF
TGTGCCAGCAGCTTAGGGCATAGCACAGATACGCAGTATTTT
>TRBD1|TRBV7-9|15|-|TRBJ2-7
CASSRGQVATYEQYF
TGTGCCAGCAGCCGAGGACAGGTCGCTACCTACGAGCAGTACTTC